This is a list of T cell receptor beta chains from one sample in a study of CD8+CD57+ T cells in acquired aplastic anemia. TCRdb ran MiXCR on the reads and lists one entry per CDR3 protein. The sample has under 200,000 distinct CDR3 sequences; around half are singletons. Sequencing used sorted CD4+, CD8+, or CD8+CD57+ T cells (not recorded which) from PBMCs. The source is a human donor with aplastic anemia. The CDR3 runs from the conserved cysteine through the conserved F or W. A D gene is named only where the DNA matches it firmly. Rows may omit the clone size; those that give it use once, few, many or a size class.

once,TRBJ2-3,TRBV5-6,TRBD2,CASSTTSGGSTDTQYF,TGTGCCAGCAGTACAACTAGCGGGGGAAGCACAGATACGCAGTATTTT
.,TRBJ1-1,TRBV28,.,CASSLSPGGGEAFF,TGTGCCAGCAGTCTCTCCCCCGGGGGGGGTGAAGCTTTCTTT
.,TRBJ2-7,TRBV7-6,TRBD2,CASSLWGGYEQYF,TGTGCCAGCAGCTTATGGGGGGGCTACGAGCAGTACTTC
.,TRBJ2-5,TRBV15,.,CATNAGLQETQYF,TGTGCCACCAACGCGGGACTCCAAGAGACCCAGTACTTC
.,TRBJ2-3,TRBV2,TRBD2,CASTGTREADTQYF,TGTGCCAGTACAGGGACTAGAGAGGCAGATACGCAGTATTTT
many,TRBJ2-7,TRBV19,TRBD2,CASSNTLASGTYEQYF,TGTGCCAGTAGTAACACCCTCGCCAGCGGGACCTACGAGCAGTACTTC
many,TRBJ2-7,TRBV19,TRBD2,CASSFSLPGLAYPYEQYF,TGTGCCAGTAGTTTCAGTTTACCGGGACTAGCGTATCCCTACGAGCAGTACTTC
many,TRBJ2-5,TRBV25-1,.,CASSEYPAGRFIETQYF,TGTGCCAGCAGTGAATATCCCGCGGGGCGGTTCATCGAGACCCAGTACTTC
once,TRBJ2-7,TRBV4-1,TRBD1,CASSLGQGAKWDEQYF,TGCGCCAGCAGCTTGGGACAGGGGGCTAAGTGGGACGAGCAGTACTTC
.,TRBJ1-1,TRBV6-2/TRBV6-3,.,CASIRGTTEAFF,TGTGCCAGCATCAGGGGTACGACTGAAGCTTTCTTT
many,TRBJ2-1,TRBV7-1,.,CASSSSGGTPSSYNEQFF,TGTGCCAGCAGCTCATCAGGGGGGACCCCGAGCTCCTACAATGAGCAGTTCTTC
.,TRBJ1-3,TRBV29-1,.,CSVVGPAGTIYF,TGCAGCGTTGTTGGCCCGGCCGGTACCATATATTTT
.,TRBJ2-7,TRBV2,TRBD1,CASSDEGQGSSYEQYF,TGTGCCAGCAGTGACGAAGGACAGGGGAGCTCCTACGAGCAGTACTTC
.,TRBJ1-1,TRBV2,.,CACQQGYTEAFF,TGTGCCTGCCAACAGGGATACACTGAAGCTTTCTTT
many,TRBJ2-5,TRBV20-1,.,CSALQGLQETQYF,TGCAGTGCTTTACAGGGCCTCCAAGAGACCCAGTACTTC
.,TRBJ2-1,TRBV3-1,TRBD2,CASSQSGTSGWDNEQFF,TGTGCCAGCAGCCAATCTGGGACTAGCGGGTGGGACAATGAGCAGTTCTTC
many,TRBJ1-1,TRBV20-1,.,CSARRGDTEAFF,TGCAGTGCGAGAAGGGGGGACACTGAAGCTTTCTTT
.,TRBJ2-1,TRBV19,TRBD1,CASSRGQGNAEQFF,TGTGCCAGTAGTAGGGGACAGGGGAATGCTGAGCAGTTCTTC
many,TRBJ2-3,TRBV7-8,TRBD2,CASSFSGASTDTQYF,TGTGCCAGCAGCTTTAGCGGGGCGAGCACAGATACGCAGTATTTT
.,TRBJ1-3,TRBV7-2,.,CASSPYSGNTIYF,TGTGCCAGCAGCCCCTACTCTGGAAACACCATATATTTT
few,TRBJ2-2,TRBV4-3,.,CASSQVLHTGELFF,TGCGCCAGCAGCCAGGTGCTCCACACCGGGGAGCTGTTTTTT
.,TRBJ1-1,TRBV14,.,CATTGPTEAFF,TGTGCCACCACAGGTCCCACTGAAGCTTTCTTT
.,TRBJ2-7,TRBV10-3,.,CAVQGFDEQYF,TGTGCCGTCCAGGGCTTCGACGAGCAGTACTTC
.,TRBJ2-3,TRBV20-1,TRBD2,CSASFLAGGWDTQYF,TGCAGTGCTTCCTTCCTAGCGGGAGGGTGGGATACGCAGTATTTT
many,TRBJ2-5,TRBV5-1,TRBD2,CASSLAAGAPAGETQYF,TGCGCCAGCAGCTTGGCAGCGGGAGCCCCGGCGGGAGAGACCCAGTACTTC
many,TRBJ2-1,TRBV24-1,TRBD1,CATGYTGGIGNEQFF,TGTGCCACCGGCTACACAGGGGGGATTGGCAATGAGCAGTTCTTC
.,TRBJ2-7,TRBV10-1,TRBD1,CASSRDRGPTYEQYF,TGCGCCAGCAGCCGCGACAGGGGGCCCACCTACGAGCAGTACTTC
many,TRBJ1-1,TRBV20-1,TRBD1,CSARTGDTEAFF,TGCAGTGCTAGAACAGGGGACACTGAAGCTTTCTTT
.,TRBJ2-1,TRBV20-1,TRBD2,CSAPGTSGIRFF,TGCAGTGCCCCCGGGACTAGCGGGATACGGTTCTTC
many,TRBJ1-2,TRBV9,.,CASSVGLASNYGYTF,TGTGCCAGCAGCGTAGGTTTAGCATCTAACTATGGCTACACCTTC
many,TRBJ1-2,TRBV11-2,.,CASSSEVLGYTF,TGTGCCAGCAGCAGCGAGGTGCTTGGCTACACCTTC
many,TRBJ1-4,TRBV11-1,TRBD1,CASSLDRGLGNEKLFF,TGTGCCAGCAGCTTAGACAGGGGGCTCGGGAATGAAAAACTGTTTTTT
.,TRBJ2-3,TRBV20-1,.,CSADEGGTDTQYF,TGCAGTGCTGACGAAGGAGGGACAGATACGCAGTATTTT
many,TRBJ2-1,TRBV11-3,TRBD2,CASTKAGIWDEQFF,TGTGCCAGCACCAAAGCGGGGATCTGGGATGAGCAGTTCTTC
.,TRBJ1-2,TRBV20-1,.,CSARELPGFYGYTF,TGCAGTGCTAGAGAACTCCCAGGATTCTATGGCTACACCTTC
.,TRBJ1-5,TRBV19,.,CASSIRAGGSQPQHF,TGTGCCAGTAGTATACGGGCCGGGGGGAGTCAGCCCCAGCATTTT
.,TRBJ1-3,TRBV2,.,CASNDKGASGNTIYF,TGTGCCAGCAATGATAAGGGTGCCTCTGGAAACACCATATATTTT
many,TRBJ1-2,TRBV7-2,.,CASSLRIRERGYTF,TGTGCCAGCAGTTTAAGGATTAGGGAGAGAGGCTACACCTTC
many,TRBJ1-5,TRBV6-1,.,CASVSADVTQPQHF,TGTGCCAGCGTCTCGGCGGACGTGACTCAGCCCCAGCATTTT